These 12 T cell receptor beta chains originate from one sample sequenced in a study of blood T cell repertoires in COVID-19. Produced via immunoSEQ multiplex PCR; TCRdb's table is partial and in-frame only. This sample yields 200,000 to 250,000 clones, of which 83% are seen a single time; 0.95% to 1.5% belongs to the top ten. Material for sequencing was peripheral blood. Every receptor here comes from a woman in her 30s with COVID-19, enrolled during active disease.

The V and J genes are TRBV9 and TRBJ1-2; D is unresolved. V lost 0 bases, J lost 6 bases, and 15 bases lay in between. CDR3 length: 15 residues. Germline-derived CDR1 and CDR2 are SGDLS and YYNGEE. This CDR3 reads CASSVEALTRNGYTF. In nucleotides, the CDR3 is TGTGCCAGCAGCGTAGAAGCTCTGACAAGGAATGGCTACACCTTC.

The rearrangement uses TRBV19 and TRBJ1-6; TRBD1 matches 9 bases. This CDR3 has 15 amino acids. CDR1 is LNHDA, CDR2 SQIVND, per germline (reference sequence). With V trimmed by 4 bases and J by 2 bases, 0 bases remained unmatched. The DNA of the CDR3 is TGTGCCAGTAGTAGACAGGGGGCCTATAATTCACCCCTCCACTTT. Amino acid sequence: CASSRQGAYNSPLHF.

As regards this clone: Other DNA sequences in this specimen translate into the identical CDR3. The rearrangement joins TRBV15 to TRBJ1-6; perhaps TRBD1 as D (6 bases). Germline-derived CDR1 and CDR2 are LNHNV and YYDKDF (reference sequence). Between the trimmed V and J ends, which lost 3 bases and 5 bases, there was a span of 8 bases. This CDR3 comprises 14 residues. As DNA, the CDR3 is TGTGCCACCAGCAGGGACAGAGATAATTCACCCCTCCACTTT. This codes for CATSRDRDNSPLHF.

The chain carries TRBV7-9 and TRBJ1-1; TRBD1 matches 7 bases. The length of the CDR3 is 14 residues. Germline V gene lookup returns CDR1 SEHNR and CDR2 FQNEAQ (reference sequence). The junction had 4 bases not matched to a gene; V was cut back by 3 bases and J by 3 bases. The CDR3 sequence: CASSLTGSDTEAFF. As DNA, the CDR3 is TGTGCCAGCAGCTTGACAGGGAGCGACACTGAAGCTTTCTTT.

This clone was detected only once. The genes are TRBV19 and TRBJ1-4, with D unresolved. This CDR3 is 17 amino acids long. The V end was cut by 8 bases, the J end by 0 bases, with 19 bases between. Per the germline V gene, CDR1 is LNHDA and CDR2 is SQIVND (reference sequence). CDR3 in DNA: TGTGCCAGTGGAAAAAGAGGGAGTCATGCAACTAATGAAAAACTGTTTTTT. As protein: CASGKRGSHATNEKLFF.

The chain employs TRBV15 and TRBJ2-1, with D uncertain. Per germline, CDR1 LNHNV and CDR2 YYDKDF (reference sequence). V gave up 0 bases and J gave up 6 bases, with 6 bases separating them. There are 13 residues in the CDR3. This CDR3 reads CATSRDHSNEQFF. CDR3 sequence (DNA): TGTGCCACCAGCAGAGATCACAGCAATGAGCAGTTCTTC.

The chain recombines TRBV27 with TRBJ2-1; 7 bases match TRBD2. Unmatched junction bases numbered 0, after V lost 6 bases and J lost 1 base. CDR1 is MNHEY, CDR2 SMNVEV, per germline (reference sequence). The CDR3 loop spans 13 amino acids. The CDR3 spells CASRGGSYNEQFF. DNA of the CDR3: TGTGCCAGCAGGGGGGGGTCCTACAATGAGCAGTTCTTC.

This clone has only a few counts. CDR3 sequence (DNA): TGTGCCAGCAGCTTGGCGGAGGTTCCTTACAATGAGCAGTTCTTC. It yields the protein CASSLAEVPYNEQFF. The chain couples TRBV5-4 to TRBJ2-1; D is possibly TRBD2 (5 bases). CDR1 and CDR2 from the germline V gene are SGHNT and YYREEE (reference sequence). The CDR3 has 15 amino acids. Trimming left V 0 bases short and J 4 bases short, with 11 bases between.

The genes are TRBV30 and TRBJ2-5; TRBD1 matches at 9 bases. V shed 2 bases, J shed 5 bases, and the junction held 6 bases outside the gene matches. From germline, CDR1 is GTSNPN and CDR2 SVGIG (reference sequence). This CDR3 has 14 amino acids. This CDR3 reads CAWSQQGARETQYF. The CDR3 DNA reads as TGTGCCTGGAGTCAACAGGGGGCTCGGGAGACCCAGTACTTC.

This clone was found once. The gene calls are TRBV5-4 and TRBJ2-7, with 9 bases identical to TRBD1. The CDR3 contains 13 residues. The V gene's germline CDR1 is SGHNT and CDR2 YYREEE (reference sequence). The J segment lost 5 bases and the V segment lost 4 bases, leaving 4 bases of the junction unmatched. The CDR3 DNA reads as TGTGCCAGCAGCGCGGGACAGGGAGACGAGCAGTACTTC. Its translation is CASSAGQGDEQYF.

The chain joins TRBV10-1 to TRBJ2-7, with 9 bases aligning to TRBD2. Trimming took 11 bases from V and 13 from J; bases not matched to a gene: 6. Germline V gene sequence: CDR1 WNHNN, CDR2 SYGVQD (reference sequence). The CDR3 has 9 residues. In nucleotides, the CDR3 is TGCGCCGGGTGGACTAGCGAATACTTC. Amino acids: CAGWTSEYF.

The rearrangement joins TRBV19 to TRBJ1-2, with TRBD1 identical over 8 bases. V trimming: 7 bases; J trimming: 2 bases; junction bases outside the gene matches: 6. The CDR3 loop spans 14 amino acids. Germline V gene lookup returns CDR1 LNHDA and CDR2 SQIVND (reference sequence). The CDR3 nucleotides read TGTGCCAGTAACCTCGGACAGGGCAACTATGGCTACACCTTC. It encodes CASNLGQGNYGYTF.